Below, 16 T cell receptor beta chains from the same sample are listed, as sequenced in a study of tumor and adjacent non-tumor tissue in lung cancer. No cell sorting was done before RNA was extracted from the tissue. Three rounds of nested PCR, following a modified ARM-PCR protocol, produced the TCRbeta library. One entry per CDR3 protein, called by TCRdb with MiXCR from the multiplex PCR reads. The data show approximately 76,000 distinct CDR3 sequences, with around 70% seen just once and around 12% held by the top ten. The material sequenced was lung tumor tissue. These receptors were collected from a woman in her 70s with non-small cell lung cancer.

Concerning this clonotype itself: This may be a read error, as it is one base from a much larger clone. This chain joins TRBV5-5 and TRBJ2-6; perhaps TRBD2 as D (5 bases). Germline lookup yields CDR1 SGHKS and CDR2 YYEKEE (reference sequence). Trimming took 5 bases from V and 10 from J, leaving 10 bases between them. The CDR3 runs to 12 residues. Written as DNA, the CDR3 is TGTGCCAGCAGAGCGGCAGGTAACGTCCTGACTTTC. This sequence encodes CASRAAGNVLTF.

This clonotype was seen many times. This chain joins TRBV7-8 and TRBJ1-5, with 12 nucleotides matching TRBD1. Unmatched junction bases numbered 4, after V lost 5 bases and J lost 5 bases. Germline V gives CDR1 SGHVS, CDR2 FQNEAQ. The length of the CDR3 is 15 residues. Written as DNA, the CDR3 is TGTGCCAGCAGCACTCGGGACAGGGGGCATCAGCCCCAGCATTTT. It specifies CASSTRDRGHQPQHF. The variable domain in full, with the rest retrieved from reference TRBV7-8 and TRBJ1-5, is GAGVSQSPRYKVAKRGQDVALRCDPISGHVSLFWYQQALGQGPEFLTYFQNEAQLDKSGLPSDRFFAERPEGSVSTLKIQRTQQEDSAVYLCASSTRDRGHQPQHFGDGTRLSIL.

Remarks on this clonotype: Here the CDR3 omits its conserved ending phenylalanine or tryptophan, so a read error is the likely source. V is TRBV12-3 or TRBV12-4 and J is TRBJ1-5; tentatively, D is TRBD1 (6 bases). The CDR3 runs to 16 residues. Trimming removed 3 bases from V and 5 bases from J, with 17 bases in between. CDR3 DNA: TGTGCCAGCAGTTTGGGGGCAATGGGGGGCGATCAGCCCCAGCATATT. Its translation: CASSLGAMGGDQPQHI.

Remarks on this clonotype: Germline is not matched at one junction end, which may reflect a read error. The genes are TRBV11-1 and TRBJ2-1, with 9 nucleotides matching TRBD2. This CDR3 has 14 amino acids. Germline lookup yields CDR1 SGHAT and CDR2 FQDESV (reference sequence). CDR3 sequence: CASSPREGHYEEYF. The DNA for the CDR3 is TGTGCCAGCAGTCCGCGGGAGGGCCACTATGAGGAGTACTTC.

Judged by abundance, this clonotype is medium-sized. Here the CDR3 reads CASSLVLTSGRLIYEQYF. The CDR3 coding sequence is TGTGCCAGCAGCTTAGTTTTGACTAGCGGGAGATTAATATACGAGCAGTACTTC. This sequence joins TRBV11-3 and TRBJ2-7; 12 bases are shared with TRBD2. The V segment lost 1 base and the J segment 4 bases; nucleotides outside the gene matches: 11. The CDR3 spans 18 residues. The V gene's germline CDR1 is SGHNT and CDR2 YENEEA.

This clonotype was picked up many times. The chain employs TRBV5-4 and TRBJ2-5; D gene uncertain. Trimming removed 3 bases at V and 2 bases at J, with 5 bases between. The CDR3 totals 12 residues. CDR1 SGHNT and CDR2 YYREEE come from the germline V gene (reference sequence). As DNA, the CDR3 is TGTGCCAGCAGCTCCCTTCAAGAGACCCAGTACTTC. Translation: CASSSLQETQYF. The whole variable domain, filled in from reference TRBV5-4 and TRBJ2-5, reads ETGVTQSPTHLIKTRGQQVTLRCSSQSGHNTVSWYQQALGQGPQFIFQYYREEENGRGNFPPRFSGLQFPNYSSELNVNALELDDSALYLCASSSLQETQYFGPGTRLLVL.

About this clonotype itself: A much larger clone lies one base from this, so it may be a read error. J is TRBJ2-6 and V is TRBV28, with D possibly called TRBD1 or TRBD2 (5 bases each). The CDR3 spans 15 residues. Per germline, CDR1 MDHEN and CDR2 SYDVKM. The CDR3, as DNA: TGTGCCAGCAGTTTATGGGGCTCTGGGGGCAACGTCCTGACTTTC. This encodes CASSLWGSGGNVLTF.

The rearrangement links TRBV12-3 or TRBV12-4 to TRBJ2-7; D possibly corresponds to TRBD2 (6 bases). The CDR3 spans 14 residues. Trimming cost V 9 bases and J 3 bases, with 18 bases left between them. The CDR3 reads CASSPRDCYYEQYF. Here the CDR3 DNA reads TGTGCCAGTAGTCCCCGGGACTGCTACTACGAGCAGTACTTC.

The V and J genes are TRBV29-1 and TRBJ2-7; D perhaps matches TRBD1 (5 bases). Germline CDR1 reads SQVTM; CDR2 reads ANQGSEA. CDR3 size: 14 residues. Deletions cut 7 bases from V and 2 bases from J, with 18 bases between. The CDR3: CSARGVNPTYEQYF. The CDR3 nucleotides read TGCAGCGCTAGGGGTGTAAATCCCACCTACGAGCAGTACTTC.

CDR3 bases: TGTGCCAGCACCCCAAATGCGGGGACTGGGGCCAACGTCCTGACTTTC. Its protein is CASTPNAGTGANVLTF. This chain links TRBV12-3 or TRBV12-4 with TRBJ2-6; a weak D match, TRBD2 (6 bases). The CDR3 is 16 amino acids. The V end was cut by 7 bases, the J end by 2 bases, with 15 bases between.

In the case of this clonotype: The junction differs from germline at one of its ends, possibly a read error. The rearrangement uses TRBV28 and TRBJ1-1; 7 bases are shared with TRBD1. Per germline, CDR1 MDHEN and CDR2 SYDVKM. This CDR3 region has 15 residues. This CDR3 is CASSLTGDVNTEAFF. The CDR3 nucleotides read TGTGCCAGTAGTTTAACAGGGGACGTGAACACTGAAGCTTTCTTT. Filled out from reference TRBV28 and TRBJ1-1, the complete variable domain reads DVKVTQSSRYLVKRTGEKVFLECVQDMDHENMFWYRQDPGLGLRLIYFSYDVKMKEKGDIPEGYSVSREKKERFSLILESASTNQTSMYLCASSLTGDVNTEAFFGQGTRLTVV.

This clonotype was seen just once. The junction differs from germline at one of its ends, possibly a read error. This chain links TRBV28 with TRBJ1-5, with 7 bases that match TRBD1. Germline CDR1 is MDHEN and CDR2 is SYDVKM. The CDR3 runs to 15 residues. CDR3 sequence: CASIHDRDYNQSQHF. In DNA form, the CDR3 reads TGTGCCAGCATCCATGACAGGGATTACAATCAGTCCCAGCATTTT.

For this clonotype: The junction and the germline gene differ at one end; a read error may be behind it. This chain connects TRBV6-2 or TRBV6-3 to TRBJ2-1; 7 nucleotides line up with TRBD2. The CDR3 sequence is 16 residues long. CDR1 and CDR2 (germline): MNHEY, SVGEGT. The CDR3 DNA follows: TGTGCCAGCAGATCGACGGGCGGGAGCTCCTATAATGAGCAGTTCTTC. Amino acids: CASRSTGGSSYNEQFF.

As regards this clonotype: This likely comes from a read error, as the CDR3 has no conserved phenylalanine or tryptophan at its end. The V call is TRBV5-4, the J call TRBJ2-7; a weak D match, TRBD1 (5 bases). This CDR3 comprises 13 residues. Germline V lookup: CDR1 SGHNT, CDR2 YYREEE (reference sequence). The CDR3 here is CDSSLVGRAEQYL. The CDR3 DNA reads as TGTGACAGCAGCTTGGTGGGGCGAGCCGAGCAGTACTTA.

Worth noting for this clonotype: One end of the junction is discordant with germline, which a read error may explain. The rearrangement links TRBV28 to TRBJ2-7; 9 bases agree with TRBD2. Germline V gives CDR1 MDHEN, CDR2 SYDVKM. This CDR3 region has 15 residues. This CDR3 reads CTSSQTSGLPYEQYF. The CDR3 DNA reads as TGTACCAGCAGCCAGACTAGCGGATTGCCCTACGAGCAGTACTTC.

V is TRBV5-6 and J is TRBJ1-2, with D possibly TRBD1 on 5 matching bases. Germline lookup yields CDR1 SGHDT and CDR2 YYEEEE. The V gene lost 5 bases and the J gene lost 1 base, with 15 bases spanning the gap. The CDR3 contains 15 residues. The CDR3 loop reads CASSLKEGNNYGYTF. CDR3 coding DNA: TGTGCCAGCAGTTTGAAAGAGGGGAATAACTATGGCTACACCTTC.